The entry that follows covers one TCR beta chain sequence. These data are taken from a study of T cells in tuberculosis. After thawing and overnight rest, PBMC were stained with GMM-loaded CD1B tetramer, viability dye and anti-CD3 for sorting. CD1B tetramers were loaded with Rhodococcus equi-derived C32 glucose monomycolate. Some clones are missing from TCRdb's copy, which holds only in-frame ones; the method was immunoSEQ multiplex PCR. This table has about 58,000 clones, around 90% appearing once. The CDR3 sequence is 15 residues long. Trimming shortened V by 1 base and J by 0 bases, and 8 bases separated the two germline ends. Germline lookup yields CDR1 SGHTA and CDR2 FQGNSA.

This chain links TRBV7-2 with TRBJ2-3; the D is unclear. Specimen: CD1b-GMM tetramer-negative cells sorted from PBMCs. The receptor comes from an adult woman with latent tuberculosis. CDR3 amino acids: CASSLVRVSTDTQYF. The CDR3, as DNA: TGTGCCAGCAGCTTAGTTCGGGTAAGCACAGATACGCAGTATTTT.